The next 17 T cell receptor beta chains were all read from a single sample in a study of T cell responses to AZD1222 COVID-19 vaccine. TCRdb's table, derived via immunoSEQ multiplex PCR, lists solely in-frame clones and lacks some. The sample lists 73,000 or so clones, approximately 88% occurring once. Sample: peripheral blood, taken on day 0 of AZD1222 vaccination. All receptors come from an adult in good health.

The chain links TRBV5-1 to TRBJ1-1; a weak D match, TRBD1 (5 bases). The CDR3 covers 14 residues. Trimming removed 4 bases from V and 6 bases from J, with 16 bases in between. Germline V CDR1 and CDR2: SGHRS, YFSETQ. Here the CDR3 reads CASSVQEGRAEAFF. CDR3 nucleotides: TGCGCCAGCAGCGTACAGGAGGGTAGGGCTGAAGCTTTCTTT.

The chain combines TRBV28 with TRBJ1-6; no definite D call. The germline V and J ends were trimmed by 2 bases and 7 bases, with 15 bases remaining between them. CDR1 is MDHEN, CDR2 SYDVKM, per germline. The CDR3 totals 16 residues. The CDR3 nucleotides read TGTGCCAGCAGTTTAACCTCGGGGAAATTGAATTCACCCCTCCACTTT. Its protein product is CASSLTSGKLNSPLHF.

This clone was seen a handful of times. The chain joins TRBV28 to TRBJ1-2; no clear D. Germline V gives CDR1 MDHEN, CDR2 SYDVKM. V was clipped by 1 base and J by 4 bases, with 7 bases between them. The CDR3 contains 13 residues. CDR3 nucleotides: TGTGCCAGCAGTTTATTGGGTGTCTATGGCTACACCTTC. Translated, it gives CASSLLGVYGYTF.

V and J are TRBV30 and TRBJ2-7, with 8 positions matching TRBD1. Germline CDR1 reads GTSNPN; CDR2 reads SVGIG (reference sequence). The CDR3 spans 12 residues. J gave up 6 bases and V 5 bases, and 6 bases lay outside the gene matches. DNA for the CDR3: TGTGCCTGGGAAAGACAGGGGTCCGAGCAGTACTTC. Amino acid sequence: CAWERQGSEQYF.

The J gene is TRBJ2-7, the V gene TRBV19; TRBD2 matches at 11 bases. Germline V gene data show CDR1 as LNHDA and CDR2 as SQIVND (reference sequence). After removal of 2 bases from V and 4 bases from J, the junction contained 4 bases not matched to a gene. The CDR3 extends over 15 amino acids. The CDR3: CASSITSGGGYEQYF. As DNA, the CDR3 is TGTGCCAGTAGTATAACTAGCGGGGGTGGATACGAGCAGTACTTC.

The chain uses TRBV6-2 or TRBV6-3 and TRBJ1-6; 8 bases are shared with TRBD1. Germline CDR1 MNHEY, CDR2 SVGEGT. The CDR3 totals 13 residues. V gave up 6 bases and J gave up 11 bases; unmatched junction bases: 6. This CDR3 reads CASSQGATAPLHF. In DNA, the CDR3 is TGTGCCAGCAGCCAGGGGGCGACGGCACCCCTCCACTTT.

This clone has only a few counts. The chain is built from TRBV5-1 and TRBJ1-1, with a possible D match to TRBD1 (6 bases). The length of the CDR3 is 13 residues. The germline CDR1 and CDR2 sequences are SGHRS and YFSETQ. Trimming shortened V by 2 bases and J by 3 bases, and 8 bases separated the two germline ends. CDR3 amino acids: CASSLYRDTEAFF. CDR3 in DNA: TGCGCCAGCAGCTTATACAGGGACACTGAAGCTTTCTTT.

The chain links TRBV9 to TRBJ1-6; 8 nucleotides agree with TRBD1. The V gene's germline CDR1 is SGDLS and CDR2 YYNGEE. With V trimmed by 4 bases and J by 9 bases, 9 bases remained unmatched. This CDR3 has 15 residues. CDR3 nucleotides: TGTGCCAGCAGCCAGTCCGGGACAGGCCTTTCACCCCTCCACTTT. Protein sequence: CASSQSGTGLSPLHF.

This chain connects TRBV4-2 to TRBJ2-1; possibly TRBD1 or TRBD2 for D (5 bases each). From germline, CDR1 is LGHNA and CDR2 YNFKEQ. The germline V and J ends were trimmed by 0 bases and 5 bases, with 11 bases remaining between them. The length of the CDR3 is 15 residues. DNA for the CDR3: TGTGCCAGCAGCCAAGATGGGGGTAGCAACAATGAGCAGTTCTTC. Its protein product is CASSQDGGSNNEQFF.

The chain is built from TRBV6-1 and TRBJ1-2; unclear D gene. This CDR3 comprises 17 residues. The V gene lost 4 bases and the J gene lost 0 bases, with 18 bases spanning the gap. Per the germline V gene, CDR1 is MNHNS and CDR2 is SASEGT. This CDR3 reads CASSGALGGPANYGYTF. CDR3 in DNA: TGTGCCAGCAGTGGGGCCTTAGGCGGACCAGCTAACTATGGCTACACCTTC.

The V gene is TRBV5-1, the J gene TRBJ2-7, with D possibly being TRBD2 (5 bases). Trimming left V 1 base short and J 3 bases short, with 11 bases between. Germline V lookup: CDR1 SGHRS, CDR2 YFSETQ. The CDR3 spans 14 residues. CDR3 in DNA: TGCGCCAGCAGCTTGAATCGGGAAGGCTACGAGCAGTACTTC. Translating it yields CASSLNREGYEQYF.

V gene TRBV19 combines with J gene TRBJ2-2; D is unclear. The CDR3 contains 13 residues. The V end lost 4 bases, the J end lost 4 bases, and 7 bases lay between the germline ends. The germline V gene encodes CDR1 LNHDA and CDR2 SQIVND (reference sequence). CDR3 region: CASSSIGTGELFF. The CDR3 nucleotides are TGTGCCAGTAGTAGCATTGGCACCGGGGAGCTGTTTTTT.

This chain joins TRBV27 and TRBJ1-1; possible D gene TRBD1, 6 bases. The CDR3 has 15 amino acids. Germline V gene data show CDR1 as MNHEY and CDR2 as SMNVEV (reference sequence). The V and J ends lost 6 bases and 6 bases respectively, with 20 bases between them. CDR3 loop: CASSPYGLTGAEAFF. As DNA, the CDR3 is TGTGCCAGCAGCCCCTACGGCCTGACAGGCGCTGAAGCTTTCTTT.

The rearrangement uses TRBV7-2 and TRBJ2-7; TRBD2 might be the D (6 bases). CDR3 size: 12 residues. With 3 bases removed from V and 6 bases from J, the gap between germline ends came to 9 bases. The V gene's germline CDR1 is SGHTA and CDR2 FQGNSA. CDR3 protein: CASSLGTGEQYF. The CDR3 coding sequence is TGTGCCAGCAGCTTGGGGACTGGCGAGCAGTACTTC.

CDR3 nucleotides: TGTGCCAGCAGCTCCCTTCGGAACATCCGCGTTAAGGGGCACACCATATATTTT. It is translated as CASSSLRNIRVKGHTIYF. The chain combines TRBV5-6 with TRBJ1-3, with a possible D match to TRBD1 (5 bases). The V end lost 3 bases, the J end lost 8 bases, and 27 bases lay between the germline ends. The CDR3 spans 18 residues. Germline assignment: CDR1 SGHDT and CDR2 YYEEEE. Full variable domain (outside the CDR3, taken from reference TRBV5-6 and TRBJ1-3): DAGVTQSPTHLIKTRGQQVTLRCSPKSGHDTVSWYQQALGQGPQFIFQYYEEEERQRGNFPDRFSGHQFPNYSSELNVNALLLGDSALYLCASSSLRNIRVKGHTIYFGEGSWLTVV.

CDR3 residues: CASSQDLGNSGNTIYF. CDR3 nucleotides: TGCGCCAGCAGCCAAGATCTAGGGAACTCTGGAAACACCATATATTTT. V usage is TRBV4-3 and J usage is TRBJ1-3; unclear D gene. The length of the CDR3 is 16 residues. Germline V lookup: CDR1 LGHNA, CDR2 YSLEER. The ends were cut back, 0 bases at V and 0 bases at J, with 9 bases in the middle.

CDR3 bases: TGTGCCAGCACCGAAAGGGCGGGGATGGGCAAAAACATTCAGTACTTC. Its translation: CASTERAGMGKNIQYF. The V call is TRBV3-1 (or the pseudogene TRBV3-2), the J call TRBJ2-4, with D possibly TRBD2 on 6 matching bases. Germline assignment: CDR1 LGHDT and CDR2 YNNKEL (reference sequence). This CDR3 is 16 amino acids long. V was cut by 7 bases and J by 3 bases, with 19 bases left in between.